One and the same sample provided the 17 T cell receptor beta chains below, sequenced in a study of T cells in Graves' hyperthyroidism and ophthalmopathy. Amplification of TCR beta CDR3 regions used RNA as the template. Carried out on the TCR CDR3, a first-round RT-PCR used the HTBI primer set. In TCRdb, the multiplex PCR reads were re-called with MiXCR into one record per CDR3 protein. The sample includes 250,000 to 350,000 distinct CDR3 sequences, approximately 20% of them seen just once. Source material: blood. The origin of the receptors is a man aged 25-45 years with Graves' ophthalmopathy.

This clonotype was found many times. The CDR3 here is CASSQGNYGYTF. The CDR3, as DNA: TGTGCCAGCAGCCAGGGCAACTATGGCTACACCTTC. The chain uses TRBV3-1 and TRBJ1-2, with no clear D. Looked up from germline, CDR1 is LGHDT and CDR2 is YNNKEL (reference sequence). This CDR3 spans 12 amino acids. V was clipped by 3 bases and J by 2 bases, with 4 bases between them.

The J gene is TRBJ2-7, the V gene TRBV20-1; the match to TRBD2 covers 7 bases. CDR1 is DFQATT, CDR2 SNEGSKA, per germline (reference sequence). Trimming removed 6 bases from V and 5 bases from J; junction bases left unmatched: 13. The CDR3 sequence is 14 residues long. The CDR3 DNA reads TGCAGTGCCCACCCGGTGGGGGGGATAAACGAGCAGTACTTC. Amino acids: CSAHPVGGINEQYF.

This chain connects TRBV6-2 or TRBV6-3 to TRBJ1-1; D ambiguous. Per germline, CDR1 MNHEY and CDR2 SVGEGT. Trimming removed 7 bases at V and 1 base at J, with 10 bases between. CDR3 length equals 13 residues. The CDR3 loop is CASNRARNTEAFF. CDR3 DNA: TGTGCCAGCAACCGGGCCCGGAACACTGAAGCTTTCTTT.

This clonotype was counted at least ten times. The chain couples TRBV9 to TRBJ2-1, with no clear D. The CDR3 has 14 amino acids. The V end lost 4 bases, the J end lost 5 bases, and 13 bases lay between the germline ends. Germline V gives CDR1 SGDLS, CDR2 YYNGEE. In DNA form, the CDR3 reads TGTGCCAGCAGCCTCACCCTGAGCAACAATGAGCAGTTCTTC. This sequence encodes CASSLTLSNNEQFF.

This clonotype came up a few times. V and J are TRBV6-1 and TRBJ1-5, with D possibly matching TRBD1 (5 bases). The CDR3 is made up of 13 amino acids. The V end was cut by 3 bases, the J end by 7 bases, with 10 bases between. Germline assignment: CDR1 MNHNS and CDR2 SASEGT. CDR3 nucleotides: TGTGCCAGCAGTGAGGGGACGAACCAGCCCCAGCATTTT. Translation: CASSEGTNQPQHF.

This clonotype was seen only a few times. The rearrangement uses TRBV7-3 and TRBJ2-2, with a weak D call TRBD1 (6 bases). Germline V gene lookup returns CDR1 SGHTA and CDR2 FQGTGA. Trimming removed 5 bases from V and 2 bases from J, with 15 bases in between. CDR3 size: 16 residues. The CDR3 bases are TGTGCCAGCAGCCTGACCGGGACACCCAACACCGGGGAGCTGTTTTTT. This codes for CASSLTGTPNTGELFF.

At least ten counts were recorded for this clonotype. The rearrangement links TRBV5-8 to TRBJ1-1; D remains ambiguous. The CDR3 extends over 14 amino acids. The germline V and J ends were trimmed by 1 base and 1 base, with 8 bases remaining between them. Germline V gene sequence: CDR1 SGHTS, CDR2 YDEGEE. The DNA for the CDR3 is TGTGCCAGCAGCTTGTCCGCGTCGAACACTGAAGCTTTCTTT. This translates into CASSLSASNTEAFF.

In this sample, this clonotype turned up many times. The rearrangement joins TRBV30 to TRBJ1-3; TRBD1 aligns across 7 bases. Germline lookup yields CDR1 GTSNPN and CDR2 SVGIG (reference sequence). The CDR3 runs 13 residues. Trimming took 6 bases from V and 2 from J; bases not matched to a gene: 4. The CDR3 is CACTGETGNTIYF. CDR3 bases: TGTGCCTGTACAGGGGAGACTGGAAACACCATATATTTT. Full variable domain (rest looked up from reference TRBV30 and TRBJ1-3): SQTIHQWPATLVQPVGSPLSLECTVEGTSNPNLYWYRQAAGRGLQLLFYSVGIGQISSEVPQNLSASRPQDRQFILSSKKLLLSDSGFYLCACTGETGNTIYFGEGSWLTVV.

The V gene is TRBV5-6, the J gene TRBJ1-2; 8 bases fit TRBD1. The CDR3 consists of 14 residues. The ends lost 0 bases at V and 10 bases at J; junction bases unmatched: 8. Germline V gene sequence: CDR1 SGHDT, CDR2 YYEEEE. The CDR3 DNA reads as TGTGCCAGCAGCTTGGCGGACAGGGTGCGGGTCTACACCTTC. Protein sequence: CASSLADRVRVYTF.

The chain combines TRBV6-9 with TRBJ1-1; D call uncertain. CDR1 is MNHGY, CDR2 SVAAGI, per germline. Trimming shortened V by 3 bases and J by 0 bases, and 8 bases separated the two germline ends. CDR3 length: 14 residues. CDR3 protein: CASSYGPMNTEAFF. The CDR3 region has the DNA TGTGCCAGCAGTTACGGGCCAATGAACACTGAAGCTTTCTTT.

In DNA form, the CDR3 reads TGTGCCAGCAGCCAAGGACCCGTTGGAGGGGAGACCCAGTACTTC. Translation gives CASSQGPVGGETQYF. The chain combines TRBV4-2 with TRBJ2-5; a possible D gene is TRBD2 (6 bases). V shed 1 base and J shed 5 bases, with 14 bases lying between them. The CDR3 runs to 15 residues. Germline CDR1 LGHNA, CDR2 YNFKEQ.

This clonotype was counted many times. This chain links TRBV3-1 with TRBJ1-2, with a weak D call TRBD1 (5 bases). The CDR3 is 17 residues long. Between the trimmed V and J ends, which lost 3 bases and 8 bases, there was a span of 25 bases. Germline values: CDR1 LGHDT, CDR2 YNNKEL (reference sequence). The CDR3 sequence: CASSHDRTRTSPGGYTF. The CDR3 coding sequence is TGTGCCAGCAGCCACGATCGGACAAGGACATCCCCGGGCGGCTACACCTTC.

V usage is TRBV20-1 and J usage is TRBJ2-2; D is undetermined. The CDR3 is 15 amino acids. The V gene's germline CDR1 is DFQATT and CDR2 SNEGSKA (reference sequence). V shed 1 base and J shed 3 bases, with 12 bases lying between them. The CDR3 nucleotides are TGCAGTGCTAGAGCCGTCTTCGGCCACACCGGGGAGCTGTTTTTT. Translating it yields CSARAVFGHTGELFF.

The table lists this clonotype with a few counts. The genes are TRBV7-3 and TRBJ2-3; 11 positions agree with TRBD2. The CDR3 covers 16 residues. Losses at the gene ends were 0 bases for V and 4 bases for J; bases not matched to a gene: 3. Germline assignment: CDR1 SGHTA and CDR2 FQGTGA. The CDR3 loop reads CASSLTGTSGADTQYF. The CDR3 region has the DNA TGTGCCAGCAGCTTAACCGGGACTAGCGGAGCAGATACGCAGTATTTT. The whole variable domain, remainder taken from reference TRBV7-3 and TRBJ2-3, is GAGVSQTPSNKVTEKGKYVELRCDPISGHTALYWYRQSLGQGPEFLIYFQGTGAADDSGLPNDRFFAVRPEGSVSTLKIQRTERGDSAVYLCASSLTGTSGADTQYFGPGTRLTVL.

With respect to this clonotype: A much larger clonotype is one base distant, so this may be a read error. The J gene is TRBJ2-1, the V gene TRBV6-9; D is perhaps TRBD1 or TRBD2 (5 bases each). This CDR3 comprises 17 residues. Germline CDR1 and CDR2: MNHGY and SVAAGI. The CDR3 sequence: CASSYFRGQQPYNEQLF. The CDR3 bases are TGTGCCAGCAGTTACTTCCGGGGCCAGCAGCCCTACAATGAGCAGCTCTTC.

The table lists this clonotype with many counts. The chain has TRBV12-3 or TRBV12-4 and TRBJ2-7; 11 nucleotides agree with TRBD2. The CDR3 runs 15 residues. After removal of 6 bases from V and 2 bases from J, the junction contained 6 bases not matched to a gene. CDR3 sequence: CASSLGTSGTYEQYF. The CDR3 DNA follows: TGTGCCAGCAGCCTAGGGACTAGCGGTACCTACGAGCAGTACTTC.

This clonotype turned up a few times. V and J are TRBV20-1 and TRBJ1-3; D is unclear. V was cut by 7 bases and J by 2 bases, with 12 bases left in between. The CDR3 extends over 13 amino acids. Germline V gives CDR1 DFQATT, CDR2 SNEGSKA (reference sequence). The CDR3 nucleotides read TGCAGTGGACAAGCGGAGGCTGGAAACACCATATATTTT. Protein: CSGQAEAGNTIYF.